This is a list of T cell receptor beta chains from one sample in a study of blood T cells in healthy people across ages. TCRdb processed the 5' RACE reads anew with MiXCR; each CDR3 protein has one entry. Of over 950,000 distinct CDR3 sequences in the sample, roughly 51% are singletons; the top ten hold about 21%. The sequencing sample was made of blood. These receptors all stem from a woman in her sixties in good health. The CDR3 runs from the conserved cysteine through the conserved F or W. The D gene is left open where the match is weak. Clone size is shown for a subset of rows, as once, few, many or a class of expanded clone.

V: TRBV5-1
D: TRBD2
J: TRBJ2-1
size: .
DNA: TGCGCCAGCAGCGGTAGCCAAACGGGGAGGGCCTACAATGAGCAGTTCTTC
CDR3: CASSGSQTGRAYNEQFF

V: TRBV20-1
D: .
J: TRBJ2-7
size: .
DNA: TGCAGTGCTGGCGCACCCCTTCCCGCCTACGAGCAGTACTTC
CDR3: CSAGAPLPAYEQYF

V: TRBV28
D: .
J: TRBJ1-4
size: .
DNA: TGTGCCAGCAGGACAGGTGCAACTAATGAAAAACTGTTTTTT
CDR3: CASRTGATNEKLFF

V: TRBV6-1
D: .
J: TRBJ1-1
size: .
DNA: TGTGCCAGCAGTGAGTATTCTACAGGGGAAGCTTTCTTT
CDR3: CASSEYSTGEAFF

V: TRBV27
D: .
J: TRBJ2-7
size: .
DNA: TGTGCCAGCAGGGGCGGGGACTCCTACAATGAGCAGTACTTC
CDR3: CASRGGDSYNEQYF

V: TRBV10-3
D: TRBD2
J: TRBJ2-3
size: .
DNA: TGTGCCATCAGTAAGACTAGCCCGAGGGGACTACAACAGGACACCACAGATACGCAGTATTTT
CDR3: CAISKTSPRGLQQDTTDTQYF

V: TRBV7-8
D: .
J: TRBJ2-3
size: .
DNA: TGTGCCAGCAGTCCCGGGGGTAATACGCAGTATTTT
CDR3: CASSPGGNTQYF

V: TRBV7-2
D: .
J: TRBJ2-7
size: .
DNA: TGTGCCAGCAGCCTAAACGGGCTACCGCTCGACGAGCAGTACTTC
CDR3: CASSLNGLPLDEQYF

V: TRBV11-2
D: .
J: TRBJ2-1
size: .
DNA: TGTGCCAGCAGCTTAGGGGAGTTTTGGAATGAGCAGTTCTTC
CDR3: CASSLGEFWNEQFF

V: TRBV29-1
D: .
J: TRBJ2-7
size: .
DNA: TGCAGCGTTGGCGGACAGCCCTACGAGCAGTACTTC
CDR3: CSVGGQPYEQYF

V: TRBV7-2
D: .
J: TRBJ2-1
size: .
DNA: TGTGCCAGCAGCCCTTACCACCTCCTAGCGTACAATGAGCAGTTCTTC
CDR3: CASSPYHLLAYNEQFF

V: TRBV5-1
D: .
J: TRBJ2-1
size: few
DNA: TGCGCCAGCAGCTTGACTCAGGAAAGCAATGAGCAGTTCTTC
CDR3: CASSLTQESNEQFF

V: TRBV20-1
D: TRBD1
J: TRBJ2-7
size: .
DNA: TGCAGTGCTAGCGGGGGACAGGCGAGGGGCTACGAGCAGTACTTC
CDR3: CSASGGQARGYEQYF

V: TRBV4-2
D: .
J: TRBJ1-2
size: .
DNA: TGTGCCAGCAGCCAAGATATGTCCAACCATAACTATGGCTACACCTTC
CDR3: CASSQDMSNHNYGYTF

V: TRBV29-1
D: TRBD2
J: TRBJ2-7
size: few
DNA: TGCAGCGTTGCTAGCGGGAGATTGTACGAGCAGTACTTC
CDR3: CSVASGRLYEQYF

V: TRBV27
D: .
J: TRBJ2-5
size: few
DNA: TGTGCCAGCAGTGGGGTCGGGGGAGCGATCCAAGAGACCCAGTACTTC
CDR3: CASSGVGGAIQETQYF

V: TRBV20-1
D: TRBD2
J: TRBJ2-1
size: .
DNA: TGCAGTGCTAGGGGGGGACTAGCGGGAGTAATGGGTGAGCAGTTCTTC
CDR3: CSARGGLAGVMGEQFF

V: TRBV28
D: .
J: TRBJ2-3
size: .
DNA: TGTGCCAGCAGGGACAACACAGATACGCAGTATTTT
CDR3: CASRDNTDTQYF

V: TRBV6-5
D: .
J: TRBJ2-4
size: few
DNA: TGTGCCAGCGTCGGGTGGGACAAAAACATTCAGTACTTC
CDR3: CASVGWDKNIQYF

V: TRBV9
D: TRBD2
J: TRBJ2-5
size: few
DNA: TGTGCCAGCAGCGTATCCGCGGCACTAGCGGGAGTCTGGGAGACCCAGTACTTC
CDR3: CASSVSAALAGVWETQYF

V: TRBV14
D: .
J: TRBJ2-2
size: .
DNA: TGTGCCAGCAGCAGCCGGGTCAATACCGGGGAGCTGTTTTTT
CDR3: CASSSRVNTGELFF

V: TRBV2
D: .
J: TRBJ2-7
size: .
DNA: TGTGCCAGTTGGACAGAGAGCTCCTACGAGCAGTACTTC
CDR3: CASWTESSYEQYF

V: TRBV3-1
D: .
J: TRBJ1-2
size: few
DNA: TGTGCCAGCAGCCCCCCCGGGAAGAGGGGCTACACCTTC
CDR3: CASSPPGKRGYTF

V: TRBV7-9
D: .
J: TRBJ2-3
size: many
DNA: TGCGCCAGCAGCTTGTTGAGCACAGATACGCAGTATTTT
CDR3: CASSLLSTDTQYF

V: TRBV19
D: .
J: TRBJ2-5
size: .
DNA: TGTGCCAGTAGTATAAGACTAGATAGCGAGACCCAGTACTTC
CDR3: CASSIRLDSETQYF